This TCR beta chain was recovered during a study of vaccination effects on CD4 cells after COVID-19. Overall study context: Of the BNT162b2 and mRNA-1273 vaccines, participants received two doses of one or the other.

Before sequencing took place, the ViraFEST assay used viral peptide pools to expand antigen-specific CD4+ T cells. Investigators separated out CD4+ T cells once approximately 9 days of culture had passed. The healthy vaccine recipients, who had no prior SARS-CoV-2 infection, showed negative nucleocapsid antibodies. It was on days 3 and 7 that half the medium was replaced with IL-2 medium. Regarding the study as a whole: Whether induced by infection or by vaccine, clones showed marked clonal contraction late after vaccination. Common cold coronaviruses were cross-recognized by only 1 of 255 vaccine-induced clones in healthy vaccinees.

Germline lookup yields CDR1 SNHLY and CDR2 FYNNEI. This CDR3 has 12 residues. Trimming cost V 3 bases and J 2 bases, with 3 bases left between them. As regards this clone: Antigen unknown.

The method was immunoSEQ multiplex PCR; TCRdb's version includes in-frame clones alone and lacks a portion of them. The sample carries some 77,000 clones, roughly 72% recorded once. V gene TRBV2 combines with J gene TRBJ2-3; no definite D call. The TCR was taken from a human donor who received a COVID-19 vaccine. The specimen comprised CD4+ T cells from PBMCs cultured with HCoV-OC43 spike peptides, sampled before COVID-19 vaccination. Subset specified: HCoV-OC43 spike overlapping peptide pool stimulation. The CDR3 sequence is CASSDNTDTQYF. In DNA, the CDR3 is TGTGCCAGCAGTGACAACACAGATACGCAGTATTTT.